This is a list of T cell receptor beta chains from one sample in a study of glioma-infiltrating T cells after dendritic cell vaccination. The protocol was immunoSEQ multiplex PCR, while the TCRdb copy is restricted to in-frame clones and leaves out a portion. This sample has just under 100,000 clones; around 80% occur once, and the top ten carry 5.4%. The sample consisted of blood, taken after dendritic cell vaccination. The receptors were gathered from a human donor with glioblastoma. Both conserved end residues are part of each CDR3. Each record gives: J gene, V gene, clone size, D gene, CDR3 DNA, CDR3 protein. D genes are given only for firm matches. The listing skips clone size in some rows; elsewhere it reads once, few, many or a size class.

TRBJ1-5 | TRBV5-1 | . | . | TGCGCCAGCAGCTTGGCGGGGTATAGGGATCAGCCCCAGCATTTT | CASSLAGYRDQPQHF
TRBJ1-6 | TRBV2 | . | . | TGTGCCAGCAGATCGCTGCTCCGGGACTATAATTCACCCCTCCACTTT | CASRSLLRDYNSPLHF
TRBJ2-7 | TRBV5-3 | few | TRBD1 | TGTGCCAGAAGCGCACCCCGACAGGGCCTATCCTACGAGCAGTACTTC | CARSAPRQGLSYEQYF
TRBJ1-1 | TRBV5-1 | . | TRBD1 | TGCGCCAGCAGCCTATGGACAGGGCTGATTAACACTGAAGCTTTCTTT | CASSLWTGLINTEAFF
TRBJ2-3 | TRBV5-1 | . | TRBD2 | TGCGCCAGCAGCTTGGGCGGGAGTTACAGCACAGATACGCAGTATTTT | CASSLGGSYSTDTQYF
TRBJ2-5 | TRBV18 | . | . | TGTGCCAGCTCACCAGGGGCAGAAGAGACCCAGTACTTC | CASSPGAEETQYF
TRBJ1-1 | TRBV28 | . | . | TGTGCCAGCTCTCCAGGGGATTTCGAGAACACTGAAGCTTTCTTT | CASSPGDFENTEAFF
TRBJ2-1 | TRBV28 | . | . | TGTGCCAGCAGTTTACAGTGGAATGAGCAGTTCTTC | CASSLQWNEQFF
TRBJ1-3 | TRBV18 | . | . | TGTGCCAGCTCACCAGGAGGTGGAGGGGCCTCTGGAAACACCATATATTTT | CASSPGGGGASGNTIYF
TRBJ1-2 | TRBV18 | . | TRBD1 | TGTGCCAGCTCAACACAGAATCTGGGACAGGGGGACTATGGCTACACCTTC | CASSTQNLGQGDYGYTF
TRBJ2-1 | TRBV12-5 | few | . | TGTGCTAGTGGTTTGGTACACAGCTCCTACAATGAGCAGTTCTTC | CASGLVHSSYNEQFF
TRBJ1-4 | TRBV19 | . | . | TGTGCCAGTAGTATAGCGAGATTCCGGGAAAAACTGTTTTTT | CASSIARFREKLFF
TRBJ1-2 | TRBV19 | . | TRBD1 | TGTGCCAGTAATCCTCGGGGGACAGGGAAAACGGGCTACACCTTC | CASNPRGTGKTGYTF
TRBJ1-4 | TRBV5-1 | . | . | TGCGCCAGCAGCCGTTGGGGGGGCGTATTTAGTGAAAAACTGTTTTTT | CASSRWGGVFSEKLFF
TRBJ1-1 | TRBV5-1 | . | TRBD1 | TGCGCCAGCAGCTTGACAGGGGGCTTCGCTGAAGCTTTCTTT | CASSLTGGFAEAFF
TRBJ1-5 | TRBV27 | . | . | TGTGCCAGCAGTTTACAGTGGCGGGAACAGCCCCAGCATTTT | CASSLQWREQPQHF
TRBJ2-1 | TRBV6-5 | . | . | TGTGCCACCGGGCGGGGTGAGCAGTTCTTC | CATGRGEQFF
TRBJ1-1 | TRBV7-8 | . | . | TGTGCCAGCAGCTTAGGTAGTAGGGTAAGGGGCACTGAAGCTTTCTTT | CASSLGSRVRGTEAFF
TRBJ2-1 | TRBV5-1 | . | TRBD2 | TGCGCCAGCAGCTTGATACGGACTAGCGGGAGGGGCTCCTACAATGAGCAGTTCTTC | CASSLIRTSGRGSYNEQFF